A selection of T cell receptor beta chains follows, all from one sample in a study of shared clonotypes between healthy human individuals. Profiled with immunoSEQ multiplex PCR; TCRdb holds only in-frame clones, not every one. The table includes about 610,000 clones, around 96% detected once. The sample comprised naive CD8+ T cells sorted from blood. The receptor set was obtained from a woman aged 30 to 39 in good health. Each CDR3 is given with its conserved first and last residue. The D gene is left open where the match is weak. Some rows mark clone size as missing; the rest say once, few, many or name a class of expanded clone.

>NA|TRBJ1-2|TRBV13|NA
TGTGCCAGCAGCTCCGGACTGAACTATGGCTACACCTTC
CASSSGLNYGYTF
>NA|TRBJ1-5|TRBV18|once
TGTGCCAGCTCACCAGACGAAACCATGGACAGTCGCAATCAGCCCCAGCATTTT
CASSPDETMDSRNQPQHF
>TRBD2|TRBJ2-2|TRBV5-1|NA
TGCGCCAGCAGCTTGGGGCCTAGCGGGAGTGGTACCGGGGAGCTGTTTTTT
CASSLGPSGSGTGELFF
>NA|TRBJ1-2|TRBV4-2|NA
TGTGCCAGCAGCCAAGAAGTATCAGCTAACTATGGCTACACCTTC
CASSQEVSANYGYTF
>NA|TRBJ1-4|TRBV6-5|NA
TGTGCCAGCAGTTACACCGCCGGCGACGAAAAACTGTTTTTT
CASSYTAGDEKLFF
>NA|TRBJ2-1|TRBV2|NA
TGTGCCAGCAGCGCGACAGGCCCTGAGCAGTTCTTC
CASSATGPEQFF
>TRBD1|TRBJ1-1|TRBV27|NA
TGTGCCAGCAGGGAACGGACAGGGCTCACTGAAGCTTTCTTT
CASRERTGLTEAFF
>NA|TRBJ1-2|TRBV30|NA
TGTGCCTGGACTGGTCCGGGGTCGATGAGCTACACCTTC
CAWTGPGSMSYTF
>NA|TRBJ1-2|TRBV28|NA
TGTGCCAGCAGCTCCGGATTTCGGGGCGAAGGCTACACCTTC
CASSSGFRGEGYTF
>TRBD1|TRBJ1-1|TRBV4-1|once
TGCGCCAGCAGCCAGGCCGGGACAGGGTTTACTGAAGCTTTCTTT
CASSQAGTGFTEAFF